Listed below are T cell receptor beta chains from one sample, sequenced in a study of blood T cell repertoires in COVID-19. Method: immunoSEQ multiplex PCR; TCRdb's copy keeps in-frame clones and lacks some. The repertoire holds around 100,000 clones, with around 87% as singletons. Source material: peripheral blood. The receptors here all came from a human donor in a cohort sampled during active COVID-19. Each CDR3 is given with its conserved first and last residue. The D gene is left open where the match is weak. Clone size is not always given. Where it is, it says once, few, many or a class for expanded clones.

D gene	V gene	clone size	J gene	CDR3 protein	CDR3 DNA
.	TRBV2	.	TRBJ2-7	CASSALYEQYF	TGTGCCAGCAGTGCTCTTTACGAGCAGTACTTC
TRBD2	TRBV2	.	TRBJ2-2	CASTRGLAGGGTGELFF	TGTGCCAGCACCCGAGGGTTAGCGGGAGGTGGGACCGGGGAGCTGTTTTTT
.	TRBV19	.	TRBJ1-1	CASRKQLLNTEAFF	TGTGCCAGTAGGAAACAGCTTTTGAACACTGAAGCTTTCTTT
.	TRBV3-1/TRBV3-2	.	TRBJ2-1	CASSQGGADYNEQFF	TGTGCCAGCAGCCAGGGGGGAGCGGACTACAATGAGCAGTTCTTC
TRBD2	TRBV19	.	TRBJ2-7	CASKLGGAGSYEQYF	TGTGCCAGTAAACTAGGAGGAGCGGGGTCCTACGAGCAGTACTTC
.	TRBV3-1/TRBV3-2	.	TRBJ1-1	CASSQGGLRWGAEAFF	TGTGCCAGCAGCCAAGGGGGACTTAGATGGGGCGCTGAAGCTTTCTTT
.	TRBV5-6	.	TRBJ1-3	CASSWSGALLPGNTIYF	TGTGCCAGCAGCTGGTCAGGGGCGTTACTTCCTGGAAACACCATATATTTT
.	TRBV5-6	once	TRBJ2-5	CASSSGQYQETQYF	TGTGCCAGCAGCTCCGGACAGTACCAAGAGACCCAGTACTTC
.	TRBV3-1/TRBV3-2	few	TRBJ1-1	CASSQAGNTEAFF	TGTGCCAGCAGCCAAGCAGGTAACACTGAAGCTTTCTTT
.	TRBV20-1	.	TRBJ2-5	CSASATGSPQTQYF	TGCAGTGCTAGTGCGACAGGCTCCCCTCAGACCCAGTACTTC
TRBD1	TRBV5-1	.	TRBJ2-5	CASSSVPGQEETQYF	TGCGCCAGCAGCTCCGTACCGGGACAGGAAGAGACCCAGTACTTC
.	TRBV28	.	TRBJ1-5	CASSYPLREPQHF	TGTGCCAGCAGTTATCCGTTACGGGAGCCCCAGCATTTT
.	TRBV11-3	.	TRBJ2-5	CASSLALTGPETQYF	TGTGCCAGCAGCTTAGCCCTGACAGGACCAGAGACCCAGTACTTC
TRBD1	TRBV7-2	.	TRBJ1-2	CASSGQGARDYGYTF	TGTGCCAGCAGCGGACAGGGGGCGCGTGACTATGGCTACACCTTC
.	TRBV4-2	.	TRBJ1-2	CASSQESTGTYGYTF	TGTGCCAGCAGCCAAGAATCCACAGGGACCTATGGCTACACCTTC
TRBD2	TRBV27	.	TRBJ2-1	CASSLGTSGSVEQFF	TGTGCCAGCAGTTTAGGGACTAGCGGGTCGGTTGAGCAGTTCTTC
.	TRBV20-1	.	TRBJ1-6	CSASQGVSYNSPLHF	TGCAGTGCTAGTCAAGGGGTCTCCTATAATTCACCCCTCCACTTT
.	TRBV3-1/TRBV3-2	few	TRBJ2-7	CASSQRETGEQYF	TGTGCCAGCAGCCAACGGGAAACGGGAGAGCAGTACTTC
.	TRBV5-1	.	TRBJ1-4	CASSSGGVNEKLFF	TGCGCCAGCAGCTCCGGCGGTGTTAATGAAAAACTGTTTTTT
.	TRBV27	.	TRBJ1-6	CASSLGQPLVSPLHF	TGTGCCAGCAGTTTGGGGCAGCCCTTGGTTTCACCCCTCCACTTT
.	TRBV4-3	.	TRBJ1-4	CASSQDTERFATNEKLFF	TGCGCCAGCAGCCAAGACACCGAGAGATTCGCAACTAATGAAAAACTGTTTTTT
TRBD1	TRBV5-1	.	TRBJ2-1	CASSSGTGLNNEQFF	TGCGCCAGCAGCAGCGGGACAGGGTTAAACAATGAGCAGTTCTTC
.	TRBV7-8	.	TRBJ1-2	CASGGNGYTF	TGTGCCAGCGGGGGGAATGGCTACACCTTC
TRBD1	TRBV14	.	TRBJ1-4	CASSQRTGNEKLFF	TGTGCCAGCAGCCAAAGGACAGGGAACGAAAAACTGTTTTTT
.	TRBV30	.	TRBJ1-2	CAWTTGSYGYTF	TGTGCCTGGACTACAGGGTCCTATGGCTACACCTTC
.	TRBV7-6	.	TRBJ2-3	CASSVTHTDTQYF	TGTGCCAGCAGCGTAACTCACACAGATACGCAGTATTTT
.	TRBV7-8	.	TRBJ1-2	CASSLIQGDYGYTF	TGTGCCAGCAGCTTAATACAGGGAGACTATGGCTACACCTTC
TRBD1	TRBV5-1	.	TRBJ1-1	CASSLQGALTEAFF	TGCGCCAGCAGCTTACAGGGGGCGCTCACTGAAGCTTTCTTT
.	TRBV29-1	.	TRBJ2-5	CSVRGRGQETQYF	TGCAGCGTCAGGGGACGGGGCCAAGAGACCCAGTACTTC
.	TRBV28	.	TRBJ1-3	CASSIVGNTIYF	TGTGCCAGCTCTATCGTAGGAAACACCATATATTTT
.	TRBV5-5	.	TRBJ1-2	CASSSAQGVSYGYTF	TGTGCCAGCAGCTCCGCACAGGGAGTCAGCTATGGCTACACCTTC
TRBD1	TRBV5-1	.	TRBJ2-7	CASSYGTGGRYYEQYF	TGCGCCAGCAGCTATGGGACAGGGGGACGCTACTACGAGCAGTACTTC
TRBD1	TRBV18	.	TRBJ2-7	CASSGTGTTYEQYF	TGTGCCAGCTCCGGGACAGGGACCACCTACGAGCAGTACTTC
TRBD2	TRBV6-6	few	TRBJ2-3	CASSLGTSGDTSTDTQYF	TGTGCCAGCAGTCTCGGGACTAGCGGGGATACTAGCACAGATACGCAGTATTTT
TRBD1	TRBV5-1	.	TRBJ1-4	CASSSAGTGADLTNEKLFF	TGCGCCAGCAGCTCCGCCGGGACAGGGGCCGACCTAACTAATGAAAAACTGTTTTTT
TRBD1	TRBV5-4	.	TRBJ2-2	CASRRTGGKTGELFF	TGTGCCAGCAGGAGGACAGGGGGCAAAACCGGGGAGCTGTTTTTT
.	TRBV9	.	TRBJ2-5	CASSSRGLYQETQYF	TGTGCCAGCAGCTCCAGAGGACTGTACCAAGAGACCCAGTACTTC
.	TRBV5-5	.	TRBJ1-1	CASSLQAMNTEAFF	TGTGCCAGCAGCTTGCAGGCTATGAACACTGAAGCTTTCTTT
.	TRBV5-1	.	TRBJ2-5	CASTDSHRETQYF	TGCGCCAGCACCGATTCGCACAGAGAGACCCAGTACTTC
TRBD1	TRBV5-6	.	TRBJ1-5	CASSLDGTGGNQPQHF	TGTGCCAGCAGCTTGGATGGGACAGGGGGCAATCAGCCCCAGCATTTT
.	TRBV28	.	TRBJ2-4	CASSYERSTPEDIQYF	TGTGCCAGCAGTTATGAACGTTCCACACCCGAAGACATTCAGTACTTC
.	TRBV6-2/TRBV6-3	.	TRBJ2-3	CASSYGFGASTDTQYF	TGTGCCAGCAGTTATGGATTTGGAGCGAGCACAGATACGCAGTATTTT
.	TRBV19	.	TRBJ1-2	CASSLRTVPPAYGYTF	TGTGCCAGTAGTCTCAGAACAGTCCCCCCGGCCTACGGCTACACCTTC
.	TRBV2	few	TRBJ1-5	CASSTRSQPQHF	TGTGCCAGCAGCACCCGGAGTCAGCCCCAGCATTTT
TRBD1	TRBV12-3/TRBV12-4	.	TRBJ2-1	CASTDRVKDEQFF	TGTGCCAGCACCGACAGGGTCAAGGATGAGCAGTTCTTC
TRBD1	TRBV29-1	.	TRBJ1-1	CSVGQQGAHIGTEAFF	TGCAGCGTTGGTCAACAGGGGGCGCATATTGGGACTGAAGCTTTCTTT
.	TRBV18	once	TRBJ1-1	CASSLARAGVGENTEAFF	TGTGCCAGCTCACTGGCCAGAGCAGGGGTTGGGGAGAACACTGAAGCTTTCTTT
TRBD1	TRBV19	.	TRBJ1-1	CASTDRMNTEAFF	TGTGCCAGTACGGACAGGATGAACACTGAAGCTTTCTTT
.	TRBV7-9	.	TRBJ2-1	CASSSTLAGIVNEQFF	TGTGCCAGCAGCTCGACTTTGGCGGGAATAGTCAATGAGCAGTTCTTC
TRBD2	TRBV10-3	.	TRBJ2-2	CAIRGLAGDRELFF	TGTGCCATCAGGGGACTAGCGGGAGACCGGGAGCTGTTTTTT
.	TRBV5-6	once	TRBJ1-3	CASSLQGSGNTIYF	TGTGCCAGCAGCCTACAGGGCTCTGGAAACACCATATATTTT
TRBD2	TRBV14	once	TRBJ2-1	CASSQPHPGIAGNNEQFF	TGTGCCAGCAGCCAACCCCACCCGGGTATAGCGGGGAACAATGAGCAGTTCTTC
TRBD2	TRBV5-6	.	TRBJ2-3	CASSSSGRRTDTQYF	TGTGCCAGCAGCTCTAGCGGGAGGCGCACAGATACGCAGTATTTT
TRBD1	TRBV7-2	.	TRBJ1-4	CASSTAGQVKGLFF	TGTGCCAGCAGCACCGCGGGACAGGTTAAAGGACTGTTTTTT
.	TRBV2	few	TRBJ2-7	CASSDETGESYEQYF	TGTGCCAGCAGTGACGAGACAGGAGAGTCCTACGAGCAGTACTTC
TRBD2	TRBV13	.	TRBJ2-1	CASTPLGRGLEVWNEQFF	TGTGCCAGCACCCCCTTAGGACGGGGACTAGAGGTTTGGAATGAGCAGTTCTTC
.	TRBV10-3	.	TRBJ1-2	CAISESALQGQGYTF	TGTGCCATCAGTGAGTCGGCCCTCCAGGGGCAGGGCTACACCTTC
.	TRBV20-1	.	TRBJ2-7	CSARDTYEQYF	TGCAGTGCTAGAGACACTTACGAGCAGTACTTC
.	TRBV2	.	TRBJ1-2	CASSPDEASYGYTF	TGTGCCAGCAGTCCCGACGAGGCCTCCTATGGCTACACCTTC